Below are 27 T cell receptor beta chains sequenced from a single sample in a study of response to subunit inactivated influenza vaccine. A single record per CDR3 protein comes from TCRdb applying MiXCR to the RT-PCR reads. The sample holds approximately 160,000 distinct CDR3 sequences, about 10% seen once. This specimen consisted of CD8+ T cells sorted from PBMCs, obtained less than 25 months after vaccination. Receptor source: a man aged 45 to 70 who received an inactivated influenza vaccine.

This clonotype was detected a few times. CDR3 DNA: TGCGCCAGCAGCTTGGAAGGCAGTCTGCTCTCCTACGAGCAGTACTTC. Translating gives CASSLEGSLLSYEQYF. The V call is TRBV5-1, the J call TRBJ2-7; no definite D call. The germline CDR1 and CDR2 sequences are SGHRS and YFSETQ. The germline V and J ends were trimmed by 0 bases and 0 bases, with 13 bases remaining between them. The CDR3 has 16 residues. Looking up the rest from reference TRBV5-1 and TRBJ2-7 gives the full variable domain: KAGVTQTPRYLIKTRGQQVTLSCSPISGHRSVSWYQQTPGQGLQFLFEYFSETQRNKGNFPGRFSGRQFSNSRSEMNVSTLELGDSALYLCASSLEGSLLSYEQYFGPGTRLTVT.

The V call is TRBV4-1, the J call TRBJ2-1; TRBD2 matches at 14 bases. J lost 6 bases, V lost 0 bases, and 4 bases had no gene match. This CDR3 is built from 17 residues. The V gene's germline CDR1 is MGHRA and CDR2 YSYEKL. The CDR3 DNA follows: TGCGCCAGCAGCCAAGAACGGACTAGCGGGGGGACCAATGAGCAGTTCTTC. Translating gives CASSQERTSGGTNEQFF.

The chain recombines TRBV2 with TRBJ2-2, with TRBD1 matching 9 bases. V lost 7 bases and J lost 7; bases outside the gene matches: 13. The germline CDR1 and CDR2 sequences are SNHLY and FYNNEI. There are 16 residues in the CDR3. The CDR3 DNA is TGTGCCAGCATCCGACCGGGACAGGGAAAGAACGGGGAGCTGTTTTTT. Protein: CASIRPGQGKNGELFF.

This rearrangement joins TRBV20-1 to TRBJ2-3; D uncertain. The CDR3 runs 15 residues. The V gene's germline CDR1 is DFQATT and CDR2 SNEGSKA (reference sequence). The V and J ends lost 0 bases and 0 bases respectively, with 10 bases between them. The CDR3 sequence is CSARDPHDSTDTQYF. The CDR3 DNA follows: TGCAGTGCTAGAGATCCACACGACAGCACAGATACGCAGTATTTT.

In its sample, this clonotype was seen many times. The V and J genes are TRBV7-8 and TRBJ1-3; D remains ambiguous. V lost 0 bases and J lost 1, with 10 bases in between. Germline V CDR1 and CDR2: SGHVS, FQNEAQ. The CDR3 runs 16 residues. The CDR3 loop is CASSLAIGVSGNTIYF. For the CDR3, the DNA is TGTGCCAGCAGCTTAGCAATCGGGGTTTCTGGAAACACCATATATTTT.

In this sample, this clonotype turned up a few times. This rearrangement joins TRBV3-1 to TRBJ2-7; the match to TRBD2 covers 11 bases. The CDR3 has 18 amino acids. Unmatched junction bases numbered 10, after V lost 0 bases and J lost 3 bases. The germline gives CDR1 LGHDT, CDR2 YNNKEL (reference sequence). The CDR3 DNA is TGTGCCAGCAGCCAAGAACGGGACGGGACTAGCGGATACTACGAGCAGTACTTC. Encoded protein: CASSQERDGTSGYYEQYF.

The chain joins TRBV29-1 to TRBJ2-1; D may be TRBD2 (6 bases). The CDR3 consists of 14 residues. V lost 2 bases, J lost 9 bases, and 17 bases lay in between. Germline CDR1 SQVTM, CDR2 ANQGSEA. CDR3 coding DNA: TGCAGCGTTGAAATGTGGCGGGATAATCTTGAGCAGTTCTTC. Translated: CSVEMWRDNLEQFF.

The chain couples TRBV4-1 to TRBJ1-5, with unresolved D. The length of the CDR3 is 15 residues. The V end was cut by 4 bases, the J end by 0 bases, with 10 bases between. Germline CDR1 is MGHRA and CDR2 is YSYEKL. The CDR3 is CASSPKATSNQPQHF. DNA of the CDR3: TGCGCCAGCAGCCCGAAGGCCACTAGCAATCAGCCCCAGCATTTT.

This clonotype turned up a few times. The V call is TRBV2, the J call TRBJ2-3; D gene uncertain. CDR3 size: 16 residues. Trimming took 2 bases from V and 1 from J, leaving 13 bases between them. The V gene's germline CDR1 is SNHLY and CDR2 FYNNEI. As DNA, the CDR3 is TGTGCCAGCAGTGAATCCAGAAGTTTAGGCACAGATACGCAGTATTTT. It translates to CASSESRSLGTDTQYF.

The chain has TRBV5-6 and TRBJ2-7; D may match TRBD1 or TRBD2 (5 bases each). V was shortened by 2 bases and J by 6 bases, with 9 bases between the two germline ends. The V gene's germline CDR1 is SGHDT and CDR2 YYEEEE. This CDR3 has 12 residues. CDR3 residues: CASSFMGVEQYF. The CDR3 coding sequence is TGTGCCAGCAGCTTTATGGGGGTCGAGCAGTACTTC.

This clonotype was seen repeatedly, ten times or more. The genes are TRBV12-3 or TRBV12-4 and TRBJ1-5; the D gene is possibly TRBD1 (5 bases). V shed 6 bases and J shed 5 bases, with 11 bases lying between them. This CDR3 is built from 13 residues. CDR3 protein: CASSPGLYQPQHF. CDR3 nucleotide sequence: TGTGCCAGCAGCCCGGGGCTATATCAGCCCCAGCATTTT.

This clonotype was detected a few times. This CDR3 reads CASSQDTGDTQYF. DNA for the CDR3: TGCGCCAGCAGCCAAGATACCGGAGATACGCAGTATTTT. The J gene is TRBJ2-3, the V gene TRBV4-3, with D uncertain. Germline loops: CDR1 LGHNA, CDR2 YSLEER. The germline V and J ends were trimmed by 0 bases and 5 bases, with 6 bases remaining between them. This CDR3 region has 13 residues.

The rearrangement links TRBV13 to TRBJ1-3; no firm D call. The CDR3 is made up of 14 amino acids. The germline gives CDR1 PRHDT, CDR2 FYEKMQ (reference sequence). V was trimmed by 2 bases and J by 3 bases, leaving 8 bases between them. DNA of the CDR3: TGTGCCAGCAGCTTAAGAACAGATGGAAACACCATATATTTT. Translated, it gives CASSLRTDGNTIYF.

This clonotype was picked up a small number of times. The chain's CDR3 is CASSQDRGGRSGDEQFF. The CDR3 coding sequence is TGCGCCAGCAGCCAAGATCGGGGCGGGAGGTCCGGGGATGAGCAGTTCTTC. The rearrangement uses TRBV4-3 and TRBJ2-1, with TRBD2 matching over 8 bases. This CDR3 has 17 residues. Germline CDR1 LGHNA, CDR2 YSLEER. The V and J ends lost 0 bases and 8 bases, in that order; junction bases with no gene match: 12.

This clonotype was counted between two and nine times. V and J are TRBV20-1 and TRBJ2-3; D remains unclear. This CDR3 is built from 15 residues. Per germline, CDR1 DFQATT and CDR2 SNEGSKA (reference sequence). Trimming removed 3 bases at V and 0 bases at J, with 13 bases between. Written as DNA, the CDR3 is TGCAGTGCTAGTTTGGCTGGCTATAGCACAGATACGCAGTATTTT. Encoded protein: CSASLAGYSTDTQYF.

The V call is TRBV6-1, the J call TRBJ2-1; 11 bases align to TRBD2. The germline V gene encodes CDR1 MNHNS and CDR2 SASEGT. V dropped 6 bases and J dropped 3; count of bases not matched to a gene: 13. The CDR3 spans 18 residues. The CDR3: CASRSLGPGTSGYNEQFF. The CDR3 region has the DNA TGTGCCAGCAGAAGCCTGGGTCCCGGGACTAGCGGCTACAATGAGCAGTTCTTC.

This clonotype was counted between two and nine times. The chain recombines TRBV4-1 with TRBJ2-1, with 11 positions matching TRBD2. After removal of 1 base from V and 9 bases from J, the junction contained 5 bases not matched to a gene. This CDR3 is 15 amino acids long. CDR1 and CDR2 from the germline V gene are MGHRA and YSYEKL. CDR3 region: CASSQVLAGVIEQFF. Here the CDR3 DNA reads TGCGCCAGCAGCCAAGTACTAGCGGGAGTAATTGAGCAGTTCTTC.

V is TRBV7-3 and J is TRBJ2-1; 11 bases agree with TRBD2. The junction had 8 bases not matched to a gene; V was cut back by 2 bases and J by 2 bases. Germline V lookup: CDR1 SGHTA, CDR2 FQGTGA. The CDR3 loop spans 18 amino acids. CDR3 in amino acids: CASSLGPLAGAPYNEQFF. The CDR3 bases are TGTGCCAGCAGCTTAGGCCCACTAGCGGGAGCGCCCTACAATGAGCAGTTCTTC.

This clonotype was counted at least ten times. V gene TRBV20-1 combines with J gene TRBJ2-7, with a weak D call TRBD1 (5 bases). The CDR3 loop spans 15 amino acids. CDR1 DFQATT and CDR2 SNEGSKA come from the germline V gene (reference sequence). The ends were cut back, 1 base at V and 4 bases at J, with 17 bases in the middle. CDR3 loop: CSARGTNSGAYEQYF. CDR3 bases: TGCAGTGCTAGAGGGACAAATTCAGGTGCTTACGAGCAGTACTTC.

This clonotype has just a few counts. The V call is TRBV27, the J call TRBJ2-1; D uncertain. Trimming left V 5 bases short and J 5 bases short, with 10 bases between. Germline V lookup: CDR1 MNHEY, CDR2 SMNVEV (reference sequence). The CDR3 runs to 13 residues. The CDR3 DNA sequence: TGTGCCAGCAGTCCCACGGCGCACAATGAGCAGTTCTTC. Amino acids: CASSPTAHNEQFF.

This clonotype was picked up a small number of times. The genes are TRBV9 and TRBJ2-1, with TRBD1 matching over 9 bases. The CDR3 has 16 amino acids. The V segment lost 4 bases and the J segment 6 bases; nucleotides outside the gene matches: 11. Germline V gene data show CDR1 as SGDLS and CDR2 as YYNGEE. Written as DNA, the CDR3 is TGTGCCAGCAGCACACTCCGGGACAGGGAAGGCAATGAGCAGTTCTTC. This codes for CASSTLRDREGNEQFF.

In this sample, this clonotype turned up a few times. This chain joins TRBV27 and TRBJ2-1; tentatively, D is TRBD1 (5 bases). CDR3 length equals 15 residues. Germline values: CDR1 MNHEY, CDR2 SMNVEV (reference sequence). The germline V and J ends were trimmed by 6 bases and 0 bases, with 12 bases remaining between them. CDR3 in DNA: TGTGCCAGCAGAACAGGACCCAGCTCCTACAATGAGCAGTTCTTC. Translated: CASRTGPSSYNEQFF.

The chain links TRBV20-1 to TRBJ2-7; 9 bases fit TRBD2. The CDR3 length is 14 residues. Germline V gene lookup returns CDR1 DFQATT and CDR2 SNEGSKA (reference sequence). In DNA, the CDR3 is TGCAGCCCTTCATGGACTAGCGACTCCTACGAGCAGTACTTC. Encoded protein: CSPSWTSDSYEQYF.

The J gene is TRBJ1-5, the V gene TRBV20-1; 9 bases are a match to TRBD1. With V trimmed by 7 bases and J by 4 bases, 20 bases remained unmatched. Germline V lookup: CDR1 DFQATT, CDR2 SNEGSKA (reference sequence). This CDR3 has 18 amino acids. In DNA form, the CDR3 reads TGCAGTGTATTAACCGGGGACAGGGCTGGTAATGCGAATCAGCCCCAGCATTTT. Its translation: CSVLTGDRAGNANQPQHF.

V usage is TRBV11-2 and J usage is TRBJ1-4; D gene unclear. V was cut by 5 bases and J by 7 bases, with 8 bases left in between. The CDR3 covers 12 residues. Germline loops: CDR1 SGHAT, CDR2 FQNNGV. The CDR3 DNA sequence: TGTGCCAGCAGCCGTTCGGGTGAAAAACTGTTTTTT. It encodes CASSRSGEKLFF.

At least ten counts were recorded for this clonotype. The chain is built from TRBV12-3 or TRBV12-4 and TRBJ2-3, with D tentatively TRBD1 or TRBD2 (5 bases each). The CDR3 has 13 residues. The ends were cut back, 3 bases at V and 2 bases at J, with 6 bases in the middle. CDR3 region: CASSFGATDTQYF. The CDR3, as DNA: TGTGCCAGCAGTTTCGGGGCCACAGATACGCAGTATTTT.

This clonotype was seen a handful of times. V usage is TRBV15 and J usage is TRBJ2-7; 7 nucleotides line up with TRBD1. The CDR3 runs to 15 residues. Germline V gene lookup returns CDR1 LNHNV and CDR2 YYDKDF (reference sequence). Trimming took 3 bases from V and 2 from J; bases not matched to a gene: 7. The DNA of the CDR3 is TGTGCCACCAGCAGGAGCAGGGGGTCAGCCTACGAGCAGTACTTC. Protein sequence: CATSRSRGSAYEQYF.